The text below deals with one T cell receptor beta chain. The data originate from a study of CD8 T cells in Susac syndrome. Random hexamers primed reverse transcription of roughly 0.5 to 1 ug RNA. Amplification of the TCR beta CDR3 was carried out by immunoSEQ multiplex PCR, which spanned a total of 54 Vbeta and 13 Jbeta segments. TCRdb ran MiXCR on the immunoSEQ multiplex PCR reads and lists one entry per CDR3 protein. The sample carries 95,000 to 150,000 distinct CDR3 sequences, about 92% recorded once. J was trimmed by 0 bases and V by 5 bases; bases with no gene match: 3. CDR1 is PRHDT and CDR2 is FYEKMQ in the germline V gene (reference sequence). This CDR3 is built from 14 residues. The multiple sclerosis controls were treatment-naive patients affected by stable or active relapsing-remitting disease. Bulk CD8+ and CD4+ cells came from magnetic negative isolation; CD8+ TEMRA by FACS.

This rearrangement joins TRBV13 to TRBJ1-1, with 7 positions matching TRBD1. Specimen: CD8+ T cells from PBMCs. The TCR originated in a human donor with multiple sclerosis. In DNA form, the CDR3 reads TGTGCCAGCAGCGGGGGACAGCTGAACACTGAAGCTTTCTTT. Translation gives CASSGGQLNTEAFF. The full variable domain, in which reference TRBV13 and TRBJ1-1 provide the parts outside the CDR3, is AAGVIQSPRHLIKEKRETATLKCYPIPRHDTVYWYQQGPGQDPQFLISFYEKMQSDKGSIPDRFSAQQFSDYHSELNMSSLELGDSALYFCASSGGQLNTEAFFGQGTRLTVV.